This T cell receptor (beta chain) was identified during a study of Ad26.COV2.S vaccination and SARS-CoV-2 variants. In the study overall: The authors gave Ad26.COV2.S intramuscularly, either once or twice 56 days apart.

The table came from immunoSEQ multiplex PCR; TCRdb's copy has only in-frame clones and leaves some out. This sample carries 300,000 to 450,000 clones, roughly 85% of them seen once, and the ten largest clones take about 3.3%. Stated treatment: over 15 received Ad26.COV2.S at low or high dose, single or two shots; about 5 received placebo; per-sample allocation not given. Samples were taken on day 63 after the first vaccine or placebo injection. Concerning this clone itself: Its antigen is still unknown.

V lost 4 bases, J lost 0 bases, and 12 bases lay in between. Germline V gene data show CDR1 as LGHDT and CDR2 as YNNKEL (reference sequence). This CDR3 has 16 residues. Regarding the study as a whole: The TCR breadth and depth analyses may have produced an underestimate of total T cell responses.

The origin of this receptor is a person aged 18-65 years who received the Ad26.COV2.S COVID-19 vaccine or a placebo. This sequence joins TRBV3-1 (or the pseudogene TRBV3-2) and TRBJ2-2, with D perhaps TRBD2 (6 bases). Sequences were derived from peripheral blood, sampled in a trial of Ad26.COV2.S vaccine versus placebo. DNA for the CDR3: TGTGCCAGCAGCCCAGGAGGGACCGCGAACACCGGGGAGCTGTTTTTT. Its protein is CASSPGGTANTGELFF.